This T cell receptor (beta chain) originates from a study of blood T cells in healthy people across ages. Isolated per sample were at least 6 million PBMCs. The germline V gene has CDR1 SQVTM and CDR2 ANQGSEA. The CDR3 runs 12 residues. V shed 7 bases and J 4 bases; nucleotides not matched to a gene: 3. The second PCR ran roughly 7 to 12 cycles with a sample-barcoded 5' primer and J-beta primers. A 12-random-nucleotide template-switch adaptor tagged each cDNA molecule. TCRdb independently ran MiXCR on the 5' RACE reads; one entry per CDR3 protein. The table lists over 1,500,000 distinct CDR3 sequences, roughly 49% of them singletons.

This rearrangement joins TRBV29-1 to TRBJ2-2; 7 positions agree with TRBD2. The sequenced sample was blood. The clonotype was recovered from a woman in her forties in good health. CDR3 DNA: TGCAGCGCCGAGCGGGGCACCGGGGAGCTGTTTTTT. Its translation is CSAERGTGELFF.